Below, 29 T cell receptor beta chains from the same sample are listed, as sequenced in a study of cytomegalovirus exposure and HLA in healthy donors. Amplification used 60 Vbeta primers and 13 Jbeta primers. Method: immunoSEQ multiplex PCR; TCRdb's copy keeps in-frame clones and lacks some. The sample yields 160,000 or so clones, 78% seen once. The specimen was PBMCs. These receptors were collected from a male donor in good health and CMV-seronegative.

This clone was observed many times. The sample holds other DNA sequences that translate to the same CDR3. This chain joins TRBV19 and TRBJ1-1, with 9 positions matching TRBD1. CDR1 and CDR2 (germline): LNHDA, SQIVND (reference sequence). The CDR3 has 14 residues. After removal of 5 bases from V and 2 bases from J, the junction contained 3 bases not matched to a gene. The CDR3 sequence is CASSPGQGNTEAFF. CDR3 DNA: TGTGCCAGTAGTCCGGGACAGGGTAACACTGAAGCTTTCTTT.

The chain couples TRBV19 to TRBJ1-2; D may be TRBD1 (5 bases). CDR1 is LNHDA, CDR2 SQIVND, per germline (reference sequence). With 0 bases removed from V and 3 bases from J, the gap between germline ends came to 5 bases. The CDR3 runs to 13 residues. The CDR3 reads CASSIDRDYGYTF. The CDR3 DNA sequence: TGTGCCAGTAGTATAGACAGGGACTATGGCTACACCTTC.

The V and J genes are TRBV9 and TRBJ2-5; possibly TRBD1 for D (6 bases). This CDR3 is 15 amino acids long. Germline CDR1 and CDR2: SGDLS and YYNGEE. Trimming removed 1 base at V and 3 bases at J, with 13 bases between. As DNA, the CDR3 is TGTGCCAGCAGCGTAATACAGGGAATAGAAGAGACCCAGTACTTC. It translates to CASSVIQGIEETQYF.

This clone was counted once. The genes are TRBV29-1 and TRBJ1-2; the D gene is possibly TRBD1 (6 bases). Deletions cut 2 bases from V and 8 bases from J, with 15 bases between. The CDR3 contains 13 residues. Looked up from germline, CDR1 is SQVTM and CDR2 is ANQGSEA. The CDR3 sequence: CSVELQGTEGYTF. In DNA form, the CDR3 reads TGCAGCGTTGAATTACAGGGTACGGAGGGCTACACCTTC.

The chain recombines TRBV15 with TRBJ1-5; 7 bases align to TRBD1. This CDR3 is 17 amino acids long. With V trimmed by 1 base and J by 3 bases, 9 bases remained unmatched. From germline, CDR1 is LNHNV and CDR2 YYDKDF (reference sequence). CDR3 sequence reads: CATSRGGTATPNQPQHF. The DNA of the CDR3 is TGTGCCACCAGCAGAGGGGGGACAGCCACTCCCAATCAGCCCCAGCATTTT.

This clone has a handful of counts. The rearrangement uses TRBV10-3 and TRBJ1-1, with D possibly being TRBD1 (5 bases). The CDR3 runs to 14 residues. V lost 2 bases and J 5 bases, leaving 12 bases between the germline ends. Germline lookup yields CDR1 ENHRY and CDR2 SYGVKD. In DNA, the CDR3 is TGTGCCATCAGTGAGGGCAGGGCGTGGACTGAAGCTTTCTTT. Translation: CAISEGRAWTEAFF.

This clone has only one observation. The chain is built from TRBV4-1 and TRBJ1-4; D is uncertain. Germline V CDR1 and CDR2: MGHRA, YSYEKL. The ends were cut back, 0 bases at V and 6 bases at J, with 11 bases in the middle. The CDR3 consists of 15 residues. CDR3 nucleotide sequence: TGCGCCAGCAGCCAAGACGGGGTTAGGGATGAAAAACTGTTTTTT. Its translation is CASSQDGVRDEKLFF.

The chain recombines TRBV11-2 with TRBJ2-2; D possibly corresponds to TRBD2 (5 bases). The CDR3 contains 17 residues. The germline V gene has CDR1 SGHAT and CDR2 FQNNGV. Trimming took 3 bases from V and 1 from J, leaving 15 bases between them. The CDR3 sequence is CASSLLRGQLNTGELFF. The CDR3 DNA reads TGTGCCAGCAGCTTGTTACGAGGGCAGCTGAACACCGGGGAGCTGTTTTTT.

The gene calls are TRBV28 and TRBJ1-2; TRBD1 matches at 11 bases. The CDR3 extends over 14 amino acids. Germline CDR1 MDHEN, CDR2 SYDVKM. Trimming at V came to 2 bases and at J to 10 bases, leaving 6 bases not matched to a gene. The CDR3 here is CASSLPGTGGNYTF. The CDR3 bases are TGTGCCAGCAGTTTACCCGGGACAGGGGGTAACTACACCTTC.

The chain links TRBV7-3 to TRBJ2-1; TRBD2 matches at 7 bases. Germline CDR1 and CDR2: SGHTA and FQGTGA. The CDR3 loop spans 17 amino acids. V shed 0 bases, J shed 7 bases, and the junction held 12 bases outside the gene matches. As DNA, the CDR3 is TGTGCCAGCAGCTTAACTGGGGGAGCGGTGGGAGGGAATGAGCAGTTCTTC. Translated, it gives CASSLTGGAVGGNEQFF.

V and J are TRBV7-9 and TRBJ1-1, with D uncertain. Germline values: CDR1 SEHNR, CDR2 FQNEAQ (reference sequence). V lost 6 bases to trimming and J lost 0 bases, with 5 bases between them. CDR3 length: 12 residues. CDR3 sequence (DNA): TGTGCCAGCAGTGGGCTGAACACTGAAGCTTTCTTT. Translated, it gives CASSGLNTEAFF.

The chain combines TRBV9 with TRBJ2-3, with 10 bases aligning to TRBD2. The CDR3 consists of 15 residues. The J segment lost 1 base and the V segment lost 6 bases, leaving 5 bases of the junction unmatched. Germline lookup yields CDR1 SGDLS and CDR2 YYNGEE. For the CDR3, the DNA is TGTGCCAGCAATAGCGGGGGGTCTCGCACAGATACGCAGTATTTT. Amino acids: CASNSGGSRTDTQYF.

Notes on this clone: Other nucleotide sequences from this sample produce the same CDR3. J is TRBJ1-1 and V is TRBV5-1; D might be TRBD1 (5 bases). The CDR3 has 14 amino acids. The V gene lost 0 bases and the J gene lost 0 bases, with 6 bases spanning the gap. Per germline, CDR1 SGHRS and CDR2 YFSETQ. The DNA for the CDR3 is TGCGCCAGCAGCTTGGAAGGGGTGAACACTGAAGCTTTCTTT. Its translation: CASSLEGVNTEAFF.

The chain links TRBV7-9 to TRBJ2-7; D may be TRBD2 (6 bases). The CDR3 loop spans 10 amino acids. From germline, CDR1 is SEHNR and CDR2 FQNEAQ (reference sequence). V gave up 10 bases and J gave up 6 bases, with 10 bases separating them. This chain's CDR3 is CATGGVEQYF. The CDR3 DNA reads as TGTGCCACCGGGGGAGTCGAGCAGTACTTC.

The sample holds one count of this clone. This chain links TRBV21-1 with TRBJ2-1; the D call of TRBD2 is as the table states it, not checked on the DNA. TRBV21-1 is labeled a pseudogene. This CDR3 is built from 15 residues. The CDR3, as DNA: TGTGCCAGCAGCAAGGAGGACCCCGCCTACAATGAGCAGTTCTTC. Protein: CASSKEDPAYNEQFF.

This clone showed up just once. The chain joins TRBV25-1 to TRBJ2-5; D might be TRBD2 (5 bases). The CDR3 is 14 residues long. The germline gives CDR1 MGHDK, CDR2 SYGVNS. Trimming cost V 3 bases and J 2 bases, with 10 bases left between them. CDR3 nucleotide sequence: TGTGCCAGCAGTGATCGGGAAGATCAAGAGACCCAGTACTTC. Translating it yields CASSDREDQETQYF.

The chain joins TRBV5-4 to TRBJ1-4; a weak D match, TRBD1 (6 bases). The germline V gene encodes CDR1 SGHNT and CDR2 YYREEE (reference sequence). CDR3 size: 15 residues. Deletions cut 3 bases from V and 8 bases from J, with 17 bases between. The CDR3 region has the DNA TGTGCCAGCAGCTCGGAGCCCGGGACAAGGGAAAAACTGTTTTTT. Encoded protein: CASSSEPGTREKLFF. Based on the CDR3 plus reference TRBV5-4 and TRBJ1-4, the full variable domain is ETGVTQSPTHLIKTRGQQVTLRCSSQSGHNTVSWYQQALGQGPQFIFQYYREEENGRGNFPPRFSGLQFPNYSSELNVNALELDDSALYLCASSSEPGTREKLFFGSGTQLSVL.

The rearrangement uses TRBV13 and TRBJ2-3, with 7 bases aligning to TRBD1. This CDR3 is 15 amino acids long. After removal of 0 bases from V and 4 bases from J, the junction contained 4 bases not matched to a gene. CDR1 is PRHDT and CDR2 is FYEKMQ in the germline V gene (reference sequence). Here the CDR3 reads CASSLGRTGADTQYF. In DNA, the CDR3 is TGTGCCAGCAGCTTAGGGAGAACAGGGGCAGATACGCAGTATTTT.

This clone was picked up one time. V and J are TRBV7-9 and TRBJ2-7, with 13 bases identical to TRBD2. Germline values: CDR1 SEHNR, CDR2 FQNEAQ (reference sequence). CDR3 length equals 15 residues. V gave up 2 bases and J gave up 2 bases; unmatched junction bases: 0. The CDR3 nucleotides are TGTGCCAGCAGCTTAACTAGCGGGAGGGCCTACGAGCAGTACTTC. It specifies CASSLTSGRAYEQYF. The complete variable domain, with remaining parts taken from reference TRBV7-9 and TRBJ2-7, reads DTGVSQNPRHKITKRGQNVTFRCDPISEHNRLYWYRQTLGQGPEFLTYFQNEAQLEKSRLLSDRFSAERPKGSFSTLEIQRTEQGDSAMYLCASSLTSGRAYEQYFGPGTRLTVT.

The chain combines TRBV11-2 with TRBJ2-2; 12 nucleotides agree with TRBD2. Germline CDR1 and CDR2: SGHAT and FQNNGV. The V and J ends lost 3 bases and 4 bases, in that order; junction bases with no gene match: 9. The CDR3 length is 18 residues. The CDR3 DNA is TGTGCCAGCAGCTTTTCTAGCGGGAGGGGGGCCCGCACCGGGGAGCTGTTTTTT. Translated: CASSFSSGRGARTGELFF.

Details on this clone: In the same sample, other DNA sequences code for this CDR3. This chain joins TRBV7-2 and TRBJ2-7, with D maybe TRBD2 (5 bases). The V end was cut by 9 bases, the J end by 1 base, with 19 bases between. Per germline, CDR1 SGHTA and CDR2 FQGNSA. The CDR3 spans 15 residues. The CDR3 nucleotides are TGTGCCAGTAGCGAAAACGGAGCTCCTTCCTACGAGCAGTACTTC. Translated: CASSENGAPSYEQYF. The complete variable domain, with remaining parts taken from reference TRBV7-2 and TRBJ2-7, reads GAGVSQSPSNKVTEKGKDVELRCDPISGHTALYWYRQSLGQGLEFLIYFQGNSAPDKSGLPSDRFSAERTGGSVSTLTIQRTQQEDSAVYLCASSENGAPSYEQYFGPGTRLTVT.

The CDR3: CASSSGDRGGEQYF. CDR3 DNA sequence: TGTGCCAGCAGTTCGGGGGACAGGGGAGGCGAGCAGTACTTC. The chain uses TRBV6-5 and TRBJ2-7; 10 bases fit TRBD1. The CDR3 is made up of 14 amino acids. V was clipped by 4 bases and J by 6 bases; unmatched bases: 6. CDR1 and CDR2 (germline): MNHEY, SVGAGI.

The V and J genes are TRBV7-3 and TRBJ1-1; tentatively, D is TRBD1 (5 bases). This CDR3 comprises 13 residues. The germline gives CDR1 SGHTA, CDR2 FQGTGA. Between the trimmed V and J ends, which lost 5 bases and 1 base, there was a span of 8 bases. CDR3 region: CASSTGPNTEAFF. Here the CDR3 DNA reads TGTGCCAGCAGCACAGGCCCGAACACTGAAGCTTTCTTT.

This rearrangement joins TRBV5-1 to TRBJ2-3, with TRBD1 matching 8 bases. Germline trimming cut 0 bases from V and 4 bases from J; bases unmatched to any gene: 4. The CDR3 consists of 15 residues. The germline V gene encodes CDR1 SGHRS and CDR2 YFSETQ. CDR3 amino acids: CASSLADRAADTQYF. CDR3 sequence (DNA): TGCGCCAGCAGCTTGGCGGACAGGGCAGCAGATACGCAGTATTTT.

The chain's CDR3 is CASSITSAGETQYF. The CDR3 DNA reads TGTGCCAGCAGCATCACTAGCGCGGGGGAGACCCAGTACTTC. The rearrangement joins TRBV9 to TRBJ2-5, with 7 bases aligning to TRBD2. CDR1 is SGDLS, CDR2 YYNGEE, per germline. The trim removed 4 bases at V and 5 bases at J, leaving 8 bases unmatched. CDR3 length: 14 residues.

The rearrangement joins TRBV11-2 to TRBJ2-7; 11 bases fit TRBD1. V gave up 5 bases and J gave up 3 bases; unmatched junction bases: 6. The CDR3 is 15 amino acids. Germline V gives CDR1 SGHAT, CDR2 FQNNGV. This CDR3 is CASSRPGTGGYEQYF. The CDR3, as DNA: TGTGCCAGCAGCCGCCCCGGGACAGGGGGCTACGAGCAGTACTTC.

This sequence joins TRBV5-1 and TRBJ1-6; D might be TRBD1 (6 bases). Germline V CDR1 and CDR2: SGHRS, YFSETQ. This CDR3 is built from 17 residues. V was clipped by 3 bases and J by 3 bases, with 16 bases between them. The CDR3 here is CASSSVAGGGYNSPLHF. The CDR3 DNA is TGCGCCAGCAGCTCGGTCGCGGGAGGGGGCTATAATTCACCCCTCCACTTT.

The V and J genes are TRBV29-1 and TRBJ1-5, with D maybe TRBD1 (5 bases). V lost 6 bases to trimming and J lost 0 bases, with 9 bases between them. The CDR3 contains 13 residues. The germline V gene encodes CDR1 SQVTM and CDR2 ANQGSEA. In DNA form, the CDR3 reads TGCAGCGTCGGCAGGGATAGCAATCAGCCCCAGCATTTT. Amino acid sequence: CSVGRDSNQPQHF.

The chain links TRBV19 to TRBJ1-2; 8 positions agree with TRBD1. CDR1 and CDR2 from the germline V gene are LNHDA and SQIVND (reference sequence). The trim removed 7 bases at V and 6 bases at J, leaving 7 bases unmatched. This CDR3 region has 13 residues. DNA of the CDR3: TGTGCCAGTACCCCGGACAGGGATCATGGCTACACCTTC. Encoded protein: CASTPDRDHGYTF.